This TCR beta chain derives from a study of T-cell memory formation after mild COVID-19. There are 16 residues in the CDR3. CDR1 and CDR2 from the germline V gene are SGHDT and YYEEEE. Losses at the gene ends were 0 bases for V and 7 bases for J; bases not matched to a gene: 9. This clonotype was observed a few times. Its cognate antigen is unknown. Findings and caveats of the study: Later expanders leaned CD4+, whereas clones that contracted between day 15 and 85 were balanced CD4/CD8. Pre-infection memory carried some responding clones, suggesting that cross-reactive memory joined.

Sample barcodes and UMIs were carried by the TCR alpha and TCR beta cDNA libraries that 5'RACE generated with constant-segment primers. In TCRdb, the 5' RACE reads were re-called with MiXCR into one record per CDR3 protein. The sample records fewer than 350,000 distinct CDR3 sequences, 15% to 20% being singletons. The chain recombines TRBV5-6 with TRBJ2-2, with 7 bases matching TRBD2. Sequencing was performed on PBMCs or a T cell subset sorted from them (not recorded which). The sequence came from a man aged 18 to 29 who had mild COVID-19 (a few samples of this study predate the infection). Cell type and time point are not known. The CDR3 region has the DNA TGTGCCAGCAGCTTGGTCGGCAGGGAGGGTAACGGGGAGCTGTTTTTT. This encodes CASSLVGREGNGELFF.